The following is a TCR beta chain sequence with its context. Antigen unknown. Compared with germline, one end of the junction differs, possibly owing to a read error. The entry originates in a study of cytotoxic CD8 clonotypes in ibrutinib-treated CLL. About the research overall: Response was recorded as partial in approximately 24 patients and complete in 2; at median 68 months, 14 remained remitted and around 12 had progressed. Productive templates averaged about 230,000 per sample, and productive rearrangements 85,000 to 100,000. Study-wide results and limits: Baseline clonality exceeded age-matched healthy donors and tracked circulating CD8+ T-cell counts.

The repertoire was sequenced with immunoSEQ multiplex PCR; TCRdb's copy has only in-frame clones and lacks some. The profile shows more than 70,000 clones, roughly 77% of them singletons. The CDR3 totals 16 residues. Germline CDR1 reads SGHAT; CDR2 reads FQDESV (reference sequence). The TCR comes from a human donor with chronic lymphocytic leukemia. The sample consisted of PBMCs, taken after 12 months of ibrutinib treatment. The V and J genes are TRBV11-1 and TRBJ2-6; D gene uncertain. CDR3 sequence reads: CASSLPSFSVANVLTF. CDR3 sequence (DNA): TGTGCCAGCAGCTTACCCAGTTTCTCTGTGGCCAACGTCCTGACTTTC.